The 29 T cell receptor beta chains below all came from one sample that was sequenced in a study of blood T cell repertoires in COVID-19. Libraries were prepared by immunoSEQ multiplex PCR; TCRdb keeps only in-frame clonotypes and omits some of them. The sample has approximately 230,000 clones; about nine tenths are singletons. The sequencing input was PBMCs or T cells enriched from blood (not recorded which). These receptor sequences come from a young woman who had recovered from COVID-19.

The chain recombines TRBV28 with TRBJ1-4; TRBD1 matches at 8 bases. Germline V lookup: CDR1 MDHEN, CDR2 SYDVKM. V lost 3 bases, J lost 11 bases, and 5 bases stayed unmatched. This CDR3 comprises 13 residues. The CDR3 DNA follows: TGTGCCAGCAGTTTCGAGGACAGGGATAAACTGTTTTTT. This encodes CASSFEDRDKLFF.

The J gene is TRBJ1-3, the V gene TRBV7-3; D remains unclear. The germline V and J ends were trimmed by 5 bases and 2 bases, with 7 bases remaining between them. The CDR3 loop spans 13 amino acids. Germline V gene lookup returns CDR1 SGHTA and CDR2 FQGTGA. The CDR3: CASSQRPGNTIYF. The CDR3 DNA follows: TGTGCCAGCAGCCAGCGCCCTGGAAACACCATATATTTT.

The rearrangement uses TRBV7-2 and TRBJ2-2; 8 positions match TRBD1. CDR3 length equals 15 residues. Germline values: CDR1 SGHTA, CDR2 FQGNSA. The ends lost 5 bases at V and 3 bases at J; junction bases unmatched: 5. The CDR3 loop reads CASSLQGADTGELFF. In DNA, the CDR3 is TGTGCCAGCAGCCTCCAGGGGGCTGACACCGGGGAGCTGTTTTTT.

CDR3: CASSDTRVNEQFF. The CDR3 DNA reads TGCGCCAGCAGTGATACTAGGGTCAATGAGCAGTTCTTC. This chain connects TRBV10-1 to TRBJ2-1; D possibly corresponds to TRBD2 (5 bases). Germline assignment: CDR1 WNHNN and CDR2 SYGVQD (reference sequence). This CDR3 has 13 residues. V lost 3 bases, J lost 6 bases, and 9 bases lay in between.

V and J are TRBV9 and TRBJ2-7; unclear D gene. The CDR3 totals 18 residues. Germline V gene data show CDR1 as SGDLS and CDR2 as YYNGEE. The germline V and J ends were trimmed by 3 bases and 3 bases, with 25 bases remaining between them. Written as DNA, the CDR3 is TGTGCCAGCAGCGCGTTCGACCCAGAGGAACCTGAAGACTACGAGCAGTACTTC. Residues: CASSAFDPEEPEDYEQYF.

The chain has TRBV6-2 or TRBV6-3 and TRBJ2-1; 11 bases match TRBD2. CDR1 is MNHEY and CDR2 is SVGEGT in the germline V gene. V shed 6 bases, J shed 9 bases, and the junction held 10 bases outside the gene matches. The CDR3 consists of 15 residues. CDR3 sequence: CASSPVTSGVVEQFF. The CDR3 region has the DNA TGTGCCAGCAGCCCGGTGACTAGCGGGGTAGTTGAGCAGTTCTTC.

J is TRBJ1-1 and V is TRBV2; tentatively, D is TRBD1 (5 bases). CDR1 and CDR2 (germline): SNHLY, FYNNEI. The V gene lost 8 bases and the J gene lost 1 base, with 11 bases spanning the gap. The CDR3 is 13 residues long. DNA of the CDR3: TGTGCCAGCGGGCGGGGGAAGAACACTGAAGCTTTCTTT. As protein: CASGRGKNTEAFF. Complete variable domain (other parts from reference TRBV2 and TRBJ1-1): EPEVTQTPSHQVTQMGQEVILRCVPISNHLYFYWYRQILGQKVEFLVSFYNNEISEKSEIFDDQFSVERPDGSNFTLKIRSTKLEDSAMYFCASGRGKNTEAFFGQGTRLTVV.

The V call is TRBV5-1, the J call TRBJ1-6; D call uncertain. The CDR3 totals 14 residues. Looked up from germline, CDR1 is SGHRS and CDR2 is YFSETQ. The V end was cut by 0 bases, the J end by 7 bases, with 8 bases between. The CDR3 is CASSLASGNSPLHF. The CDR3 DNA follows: TGCGCCAGCAGCTTGGCCTCGGGGAATTCACCCCTCCACTTT.

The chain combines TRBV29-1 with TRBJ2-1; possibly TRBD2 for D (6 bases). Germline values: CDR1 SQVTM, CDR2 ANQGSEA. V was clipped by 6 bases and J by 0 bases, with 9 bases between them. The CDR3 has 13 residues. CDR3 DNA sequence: TGCAGCGTGGGGGGAAGCTCCTACAATGAGCAGTTCTTC. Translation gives CSVGGSSYNEQFF.

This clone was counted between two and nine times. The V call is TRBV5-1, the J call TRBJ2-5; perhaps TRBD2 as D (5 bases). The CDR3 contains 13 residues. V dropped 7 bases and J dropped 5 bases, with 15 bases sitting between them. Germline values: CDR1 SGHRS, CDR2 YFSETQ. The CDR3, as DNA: TGCGCCAGCCAAGTGAGTGGCGGGGAGACCCAGTACTTC. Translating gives CASQVSGGETQYF.

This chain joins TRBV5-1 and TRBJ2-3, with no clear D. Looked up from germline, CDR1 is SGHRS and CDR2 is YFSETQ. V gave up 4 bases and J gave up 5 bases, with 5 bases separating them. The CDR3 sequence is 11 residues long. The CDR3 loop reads CASSGLDTQYF. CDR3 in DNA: TGCGCCAGCAGCGGCTTAGATACGCAGTATTTT.

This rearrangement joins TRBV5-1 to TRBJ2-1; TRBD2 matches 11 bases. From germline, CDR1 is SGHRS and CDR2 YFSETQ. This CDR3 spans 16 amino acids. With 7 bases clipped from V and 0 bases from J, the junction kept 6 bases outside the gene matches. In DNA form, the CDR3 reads TGCGCCAGCGGACCTAGCGGGGGGAGCTCCTACAATGAGCAGTTCTTC. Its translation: CASGPSGGSSYNEQFF.

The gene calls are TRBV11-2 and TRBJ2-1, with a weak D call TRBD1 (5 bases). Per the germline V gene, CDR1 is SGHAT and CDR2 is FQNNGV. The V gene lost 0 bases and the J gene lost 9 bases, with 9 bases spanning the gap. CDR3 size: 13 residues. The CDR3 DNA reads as TGTGCCAGCAGCTTAGATCTAGGGGTTGAGCAGTTCTTC. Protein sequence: CASSLDLGVEQFF.

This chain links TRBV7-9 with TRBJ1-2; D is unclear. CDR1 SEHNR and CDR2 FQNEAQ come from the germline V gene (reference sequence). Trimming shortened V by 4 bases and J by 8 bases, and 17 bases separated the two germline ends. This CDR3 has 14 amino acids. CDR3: CASSSTLVDGGYTF. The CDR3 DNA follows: TGTGCCAGCAGCTCAACCCTAGTCGATGGGGGCTACACCTTC.

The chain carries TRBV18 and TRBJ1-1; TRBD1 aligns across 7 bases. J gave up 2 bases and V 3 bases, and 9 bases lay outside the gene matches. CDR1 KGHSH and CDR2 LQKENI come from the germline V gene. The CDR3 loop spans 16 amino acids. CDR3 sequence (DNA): TGTGCCAGCTCACCTCGGGGACAGAGCTTTAACACTGAAGCTTTCTTT. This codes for CASSPRGQSFNTEAFF.

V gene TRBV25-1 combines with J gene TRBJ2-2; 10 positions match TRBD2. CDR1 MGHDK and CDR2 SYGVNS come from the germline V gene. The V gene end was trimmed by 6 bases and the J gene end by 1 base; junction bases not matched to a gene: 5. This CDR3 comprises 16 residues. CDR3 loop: CASSPLAGENTGELFF. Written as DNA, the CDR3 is TGTGCCAGCAGCCCCCTAGCGGGGGAGAACACCGGGGAGCTGTTTTTT.

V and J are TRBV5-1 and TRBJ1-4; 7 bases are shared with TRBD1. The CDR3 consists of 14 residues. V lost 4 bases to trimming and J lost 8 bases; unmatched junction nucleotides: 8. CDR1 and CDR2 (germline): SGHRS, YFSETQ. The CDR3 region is CASSPGQAGEKLFF. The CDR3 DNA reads TGCGCCAGCAGCCCCGGACAGGCAGGCGAAAAACTGTTTTTT.

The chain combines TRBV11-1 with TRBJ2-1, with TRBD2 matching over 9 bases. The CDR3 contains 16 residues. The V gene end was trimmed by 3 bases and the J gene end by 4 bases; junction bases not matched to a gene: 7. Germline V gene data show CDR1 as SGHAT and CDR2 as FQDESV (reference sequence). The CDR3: CASSLTSGSHYNEQFF. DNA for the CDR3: TGTGCCAGCAGCTTGACTAGCGGTTCTCATTACAATGAGCAGTTCTTC.

In nucleotides, the CDR3 is TGTGCCAGCAGCTTATTAGGGGGCAACTTGAACACTGAAGCTTTCTTT. Translated, it gives CASSLLGGNLNTEAFF. The rearrangement links TRBV7-3 to TRBJ1-1; 7 bases agree with TRBD1. After removal of 2 bases from V and 0 bases from J, the junction contained 6 bases not matched to a gene. Germline V gene lookup returns CDR1 SGHTA and CDR2 FQGTGA. This CDR3 region has 16 residues.

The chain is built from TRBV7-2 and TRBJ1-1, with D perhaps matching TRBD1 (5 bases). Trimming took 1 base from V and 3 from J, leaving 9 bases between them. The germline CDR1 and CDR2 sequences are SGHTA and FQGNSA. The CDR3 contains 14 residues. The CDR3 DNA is TGTGCCAGCAGCTTAGTGGGGGGAGACACTGAAGCTTTCTTT. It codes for CASSLVGGDTEAFF.

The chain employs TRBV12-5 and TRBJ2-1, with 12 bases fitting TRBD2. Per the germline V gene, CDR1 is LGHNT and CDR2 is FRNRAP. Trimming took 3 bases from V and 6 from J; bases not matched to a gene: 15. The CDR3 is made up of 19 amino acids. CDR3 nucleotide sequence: TGTGCTAGTGGTTTCCGAAGGACTAGCGGGACTAATCGAAGCAATGAGCAGTTCTTC. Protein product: CASGFRRTSGTNRSNEQFF.

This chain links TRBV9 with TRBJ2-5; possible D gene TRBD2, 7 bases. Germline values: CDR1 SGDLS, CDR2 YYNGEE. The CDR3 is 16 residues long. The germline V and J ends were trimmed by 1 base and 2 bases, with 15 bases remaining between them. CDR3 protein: CASSVLGGRGQETQYF. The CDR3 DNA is TGTGCCAGCAGCGTATTGGGGGGGCGAGGGCAAGAGACCCAGTACTTC.

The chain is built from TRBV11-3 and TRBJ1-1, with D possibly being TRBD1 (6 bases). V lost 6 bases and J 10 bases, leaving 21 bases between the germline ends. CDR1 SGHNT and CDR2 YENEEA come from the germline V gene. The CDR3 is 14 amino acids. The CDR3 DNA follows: TGTGCCAGCAGACTTGCCCGAGGGGGGGCGAGAGCTTTCTTT. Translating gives CASRLARGGARAFF.

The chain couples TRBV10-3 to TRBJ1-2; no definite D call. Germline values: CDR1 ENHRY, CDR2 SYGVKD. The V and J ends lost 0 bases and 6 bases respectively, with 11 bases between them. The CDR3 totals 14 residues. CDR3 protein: CAISESSLAHGYTF. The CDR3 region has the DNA TGTGCCATCAGTGAGTCGAGTCTAGCGCATGGCTACACCTTC.

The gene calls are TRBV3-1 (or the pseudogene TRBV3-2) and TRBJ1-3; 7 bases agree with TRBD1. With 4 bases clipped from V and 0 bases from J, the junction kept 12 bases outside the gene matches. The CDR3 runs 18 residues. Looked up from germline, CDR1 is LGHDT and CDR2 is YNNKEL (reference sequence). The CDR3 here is CASSPRDRPKDSGNTIYF. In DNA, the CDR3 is TGTGCCAGCAGCCCCCGGGACAGACCTAAAGACTCTGGAAACACCATATATTTT.

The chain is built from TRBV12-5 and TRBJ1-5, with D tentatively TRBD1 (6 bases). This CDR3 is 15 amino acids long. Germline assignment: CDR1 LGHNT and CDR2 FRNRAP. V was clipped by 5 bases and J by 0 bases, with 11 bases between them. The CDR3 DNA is TGTGCTAGTGGTCCCGGGACACATAGCAATCAGCCCCAGCATTTT. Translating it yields CASGPGTHSNQPQHF.

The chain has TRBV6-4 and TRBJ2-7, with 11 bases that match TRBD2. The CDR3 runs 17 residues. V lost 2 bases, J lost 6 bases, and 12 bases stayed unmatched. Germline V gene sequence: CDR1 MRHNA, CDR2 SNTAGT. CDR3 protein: CASSDKEPSGGRGEQYF. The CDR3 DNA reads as TGTGCCAGCAGTGACAAAGAGCCTAGCGGGGGGAGGGGCGAGCAGTACTTC.

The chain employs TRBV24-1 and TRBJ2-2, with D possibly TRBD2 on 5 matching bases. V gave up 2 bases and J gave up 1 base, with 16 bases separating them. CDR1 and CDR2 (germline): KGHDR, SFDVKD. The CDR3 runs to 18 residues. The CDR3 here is CATSDSREPVVNTGELFF. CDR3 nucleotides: TGTGCCACCAGTGATTCCCGGGAACCCGTCGTGAACACCGGGGAGCTGTTTTTT.

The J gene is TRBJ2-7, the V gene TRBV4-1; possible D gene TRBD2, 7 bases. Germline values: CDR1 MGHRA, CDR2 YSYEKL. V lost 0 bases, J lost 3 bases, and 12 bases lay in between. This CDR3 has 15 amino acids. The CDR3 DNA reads TGCGCCAGCAGCCAAGATTCGGGGGGCTACTACGAGCAGTACTTC. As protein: CASSQDSGGYYEQYF.